This T cell receptor (beta chain) emerged from a study of CD8 T cells in ankylosing spondylitis. This clonotype was seen repeatedly, ten times or more. Its antigen is unidentified. Findings and limits, study-wide: Significant enrichment of disease-linked clones was reportedly seen in matched ankylosing spondylitis synovial fluid.

Germline CDR1 is SGHRS and CDR2 is YFSETQ. The CDR3 consists of 14 residues. The V end lost 0 bases, the J end lost 6 bases, and 12 bases lay between the germline ends. TCRdb independently ran MiXCR on the 5' RACE reads; one entry per CDR3 protein. Of approximately 69,000 distinct CDR3 sequences listed, less than 6% are singletons. The receptor comes from a male donor with ankylosing spondylitis or in good health (not recorded which). This chain uses TRBV5-1 with TRBJ1-1; weak D call: TRBD1 (5 bases). Sequencing was carried out using blood, either unsorted or a sorted T cell fraction (not recorded which). CDR3 nucleotide sequence: TGCGCCAGCAGCTTGGGCGGAGGGGAGGCTGAAGCTTTCTTT. Translating gives CASSLGGGEAEAFF.